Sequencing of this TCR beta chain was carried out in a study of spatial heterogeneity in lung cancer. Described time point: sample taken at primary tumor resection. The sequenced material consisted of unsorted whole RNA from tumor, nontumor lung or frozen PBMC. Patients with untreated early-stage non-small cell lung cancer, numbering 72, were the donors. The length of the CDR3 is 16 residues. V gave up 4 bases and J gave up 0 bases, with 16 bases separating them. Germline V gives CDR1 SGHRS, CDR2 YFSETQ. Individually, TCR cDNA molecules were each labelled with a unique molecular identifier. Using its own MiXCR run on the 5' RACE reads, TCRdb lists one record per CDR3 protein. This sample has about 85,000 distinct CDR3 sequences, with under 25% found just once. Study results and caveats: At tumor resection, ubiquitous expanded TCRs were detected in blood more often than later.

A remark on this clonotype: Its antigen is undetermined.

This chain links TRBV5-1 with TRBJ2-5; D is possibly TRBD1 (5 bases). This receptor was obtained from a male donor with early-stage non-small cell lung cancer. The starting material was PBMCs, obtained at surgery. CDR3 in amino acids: CASSQQAVGYQETQYF. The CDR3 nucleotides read TGCGCCAGCAGCCAACAGGCGGTGGGTTACCAAGAGACCCAGTACTTC.